The subject of this entry is one TCR beta chain. The data are from a study of blood T cell repertoires in COVID-19. Living in roughly 25 US areas, the participants were between roughly 18 and 90 years of age. Libraries were prepared by immunoSEQ multiplex PCR; TCRdb keeps only in-frame clonotypes and omits some of them. The sample lists roughly 200,000 clones; 75% to 90% were seen once. The CDR3 has 15 amino acids. The germline gives CDR1 MNHEY, CDR2 SMNVEV (reference sequence). Trimming took off 0 bases at V and 1 base at J, with 9 bases between the two ends. Sequencing input: PBMCs or T cells enriched from blood (not recorded which). This sequence joins TRBV27 and TRBJ1-1, with D possibly TRBD1 on 5 matching bases. The TCR comes from a man in his forties who had recovered from COVID-19. Here the CDR3 reads CASSLSSGPNTEAFF. The CDR3 DNA sequence: TGTGCCAGCAGTTTATCATCAGGGCCGAACACTGAAGCTTTCTTT.